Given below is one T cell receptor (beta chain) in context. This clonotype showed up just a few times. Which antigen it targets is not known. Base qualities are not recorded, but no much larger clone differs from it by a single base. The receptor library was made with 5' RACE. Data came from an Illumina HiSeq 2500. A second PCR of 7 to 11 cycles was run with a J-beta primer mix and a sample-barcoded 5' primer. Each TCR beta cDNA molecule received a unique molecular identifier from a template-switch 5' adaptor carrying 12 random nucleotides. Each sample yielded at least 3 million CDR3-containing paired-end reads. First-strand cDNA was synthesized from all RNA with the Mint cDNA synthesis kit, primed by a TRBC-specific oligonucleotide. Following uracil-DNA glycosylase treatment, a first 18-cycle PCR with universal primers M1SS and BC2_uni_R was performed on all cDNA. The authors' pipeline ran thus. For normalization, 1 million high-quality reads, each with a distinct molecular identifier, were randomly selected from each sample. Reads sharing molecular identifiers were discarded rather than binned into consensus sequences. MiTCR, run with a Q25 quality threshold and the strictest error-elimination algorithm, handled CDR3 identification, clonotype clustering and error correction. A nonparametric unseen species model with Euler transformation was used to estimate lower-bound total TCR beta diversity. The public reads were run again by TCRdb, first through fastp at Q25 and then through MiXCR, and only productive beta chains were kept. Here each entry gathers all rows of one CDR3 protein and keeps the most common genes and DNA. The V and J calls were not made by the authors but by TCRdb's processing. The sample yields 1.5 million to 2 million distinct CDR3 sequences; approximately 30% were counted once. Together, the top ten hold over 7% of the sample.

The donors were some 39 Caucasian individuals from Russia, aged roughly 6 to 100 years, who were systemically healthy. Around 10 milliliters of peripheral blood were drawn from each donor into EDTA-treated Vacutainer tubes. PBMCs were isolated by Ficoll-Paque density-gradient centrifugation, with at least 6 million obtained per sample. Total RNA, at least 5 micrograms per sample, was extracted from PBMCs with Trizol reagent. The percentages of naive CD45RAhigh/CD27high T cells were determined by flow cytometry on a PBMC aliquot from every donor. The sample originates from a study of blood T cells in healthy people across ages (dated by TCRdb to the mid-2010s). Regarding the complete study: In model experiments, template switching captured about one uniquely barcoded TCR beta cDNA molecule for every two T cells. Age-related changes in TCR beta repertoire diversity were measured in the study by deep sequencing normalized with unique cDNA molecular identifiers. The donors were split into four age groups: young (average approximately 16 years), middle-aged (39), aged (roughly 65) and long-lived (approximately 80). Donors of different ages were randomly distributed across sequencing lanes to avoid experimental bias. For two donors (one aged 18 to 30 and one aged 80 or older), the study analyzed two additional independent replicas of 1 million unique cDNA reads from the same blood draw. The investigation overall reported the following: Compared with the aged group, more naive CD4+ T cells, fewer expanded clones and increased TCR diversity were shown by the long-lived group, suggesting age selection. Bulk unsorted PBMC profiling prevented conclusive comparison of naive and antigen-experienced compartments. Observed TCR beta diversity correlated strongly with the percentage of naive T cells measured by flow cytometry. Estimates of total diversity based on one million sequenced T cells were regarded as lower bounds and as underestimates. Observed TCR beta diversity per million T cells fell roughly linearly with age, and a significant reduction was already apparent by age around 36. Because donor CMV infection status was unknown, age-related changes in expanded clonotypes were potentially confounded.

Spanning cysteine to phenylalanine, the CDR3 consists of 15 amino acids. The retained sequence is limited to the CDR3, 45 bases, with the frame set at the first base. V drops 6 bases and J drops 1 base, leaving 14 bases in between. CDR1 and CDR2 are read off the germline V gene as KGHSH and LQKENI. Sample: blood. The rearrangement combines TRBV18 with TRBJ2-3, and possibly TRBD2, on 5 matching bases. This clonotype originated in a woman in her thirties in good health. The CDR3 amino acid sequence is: CASSLRAAGTDTQYF. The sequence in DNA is TGTGCCAGCTCGTTGAGGGCGGCGGGCACAGATACGCAGTATTTT.